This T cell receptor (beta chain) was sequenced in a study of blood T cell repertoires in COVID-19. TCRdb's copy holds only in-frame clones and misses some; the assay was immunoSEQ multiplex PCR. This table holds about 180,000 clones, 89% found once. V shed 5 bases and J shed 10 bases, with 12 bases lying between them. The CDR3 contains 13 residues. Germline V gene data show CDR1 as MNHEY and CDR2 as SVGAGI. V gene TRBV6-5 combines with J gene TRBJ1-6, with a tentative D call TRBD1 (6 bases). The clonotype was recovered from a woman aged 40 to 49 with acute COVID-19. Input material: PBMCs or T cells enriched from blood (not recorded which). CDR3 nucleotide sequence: TGTGCCAGCAGTCCCATAGGGGGATCACCCCTCCACTTT. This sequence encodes CASSPIGGSPLHF.